The next 18 T cell receptor beta chains were all read from a single sample in a study of immune evolution from preneoplasia to lung adenocarcinoma. TCRdb's table, derived via immunoSEQ multiplex PCR, lists solely in-frame clones and lacks some. Among over 2,000 clones, 75% to 85% were seen once, and the ten largest hold about a tenth. The sample was FFPE minimally invasive lung adenocarcinoma tissue. These TCRs come from a person between 55 and 80 years old with lung adenocarcinoma.

The rearrangement uses TRBV6-4 and TRBJ2-2; possible D gene TRBD2, 6 bases. Germline V CDR1 and CDR2: MRHNA, SNTAGT. V shed 4 bases and J shed 0 bases, with 9 bases lying between them. The CDR3 runs 15 residues. The CDR3 bases are TGTGCCAGCAGTGTGGAGGGTTCGAACACCGGGGAGCTGTTTTTT. It codes for CASSVEGSNTGELFF.

In this sample, this clone turned up once. The chain recombines TRBV2 with TRBJ1-2; 8 nucleotides line up with TRBD1. The CDR3 length is 16 residues. Losses at the gene ends were 2 bases for V and 4 bases for J; bases not matched to a gene: 9. Germline values: CDR1 SNHLY, CDR2 FYNNEI. The CDR3 loop reads CASSEYRGRNVYGYTF. The CDR3 DNA is TGTGCCAGCAGTGAATACAGGGGGAGGAACGTCTATGGCTACACCTTC.

This chain links TRBV7-2 with TRBJ1-5, with TRBD1 matching 10 bases. Losses at the gene ends were 1 base for V and 6 bases for J; bases not matched to a gene: 6. Germline V gene lookup returns CDR1 SGHTA and CDR2 FQGNSA. There are 16 residues in the CDR3. CDR3 coding DNA: TGTGCCAGCAGCTTAGATGGGACAGGGGATTTTCAGCCCCAGCATTTT. This gives the protein CASSLDGTGDFQPQHF.

This chain uses TRBV11-2 with TRBJ2-5, with TRBD2 matching over 8 bases. Germline CDR1 reads SGHAT; CDR2 reads FQNNGV. CDR3 length equals 16 residues. J was trimmed by 2 bases and V by 5 bases; bases with no gene match: 10. The DNA for the CDR3 is TGTGCCAGCAGCCCACGGGAGGGAGCATTACAAGAGACCCAGTACTTC. Encoded protein: CASSPREGALQETQYF.

The rearrangement uses TRBV7-9 and TRBJ1-4; D is undetermined. The CDR3 contains 14 residues. CDR1 is SEHNR, CDR2 FQNEAQ, per germline (reference sequence). V was trimmed by 4 bases and J by 5 bases, leaving 11 bases between them. This chain's CDR3 is CASSSPGGNEKLFF. CDR3 coding DNA: TGTGCCAGCAGCTCCCCGGGAGGGAATGAAAAACTGTTTTTT.

This clone has just one count. V is TRBV5-1 and J is TRBJ2-3; TRBD2 matches at 7 bases. Unmatched junction bases numbered 6, after V lost 2 bases and J lost 0 bases. The V gene's germline CDR1 is SGHRS and CDR2 YFSETQ. The CDR3 extends over 16 amino acids. The CDR3 here is CASSFNVRGSTDTQYF. CDR3 sequence (DNA): TGCGCCAGCAGCTTCAATGTGCGGGGGAGCACAGATACGCAGTATTTT.

V and J are TRBV5-6 and TRBJ1-5; TRBD1 is a possible D gene (6 bases). The CDR3 totals 12 residues. Germline V lookup: CDR1 SGHDT, CDR2 YYEEEE. With 4 bases removed from V and 11 bases from J, the gap between germline ends came to 13 bases. The CDR3 nucleotides read TGTGCCAGCAGCCAGGGGACTGGGTCCCAGCATTTT. It specifies CASSQGTGSQHF.

V gene TRBV9 combines with J gene TRBJ2-7, with D tentatively TRBD1 or TRBD2 (5 bases each). The V and J ends lost 0 bases and 2 bases respectively, with 9 bases between them. The CDR3 loop spans 14 amino acids. Germline V CDR1 and CDR2: SGDLS, YYNGEE. Written as DNA, the CDR3 is TGTGCCAGCAGCGTAGACGGGGCTGCCTACGAGCAGTACTTC. Protein product: CASSVDGAAYEQYF. Full variable domain (rest looked up from reference TRBV9 and TRBJ2-7): DSGVTQTPKHLITATGQRVTLRCSPRSGDLSVYWYQQSLDQGLQFLIQYYNGEERAKGNILERFSAQQFPDLHSELNLSSLELGDSALYFCASSVDGAAYEQYFGPGTRLTVT.

The gene calls are TRBV11-3 and TRBJ2-7, with 7 bases lining up with TRBD1. The CDR3 is 15 residues long. Germline lookup yields CDR1 SGHNT and CDR2 YENEEA. Trimming cost V 5 bases and J 4 bases; bases outside gene matches: 11. The DNA of the CDR3 is TGTGCCAGCAGCCCTATAGACAGGGATACGTACGAGCAGTACTTC. This sequence encodes CASSPIDRDTYEQYF.

The table lists this clone with a count of one. This sequence joins TRBV7-9 and TRBJ1-1, with 7 nucleotides matching TRBD1. Germline values: CDR1 SEHNR, CDR2 FQNEAQ (reference sequence). V lost 1 base and J lost 1; bases outside the gene matches: 0. The CDR3 length is 14 residues. The CDR3 DNA follows: TGTGCCAGCAGCTTAGGGACAGGGAACACTGAAGCTTTCTTT. Translation: CASSLGTGNTEAFF.

The V call is TRBV5-6, the J call TRBJ2-7; TRBD1 might be the D (6 bases). V lost 6 bases and J lost 7, with 23 bases in between. Germline CDR1 reads SGHDT; CDR2 reads YYEEEE. The CDR3 totals 15 residues. In DNA form, the CDR3 reads TGTGCCAGCACCTTCCTAGGTACAGGGACGGGAGAGCAGTACTTC. Encoded protein: CASTFLGTGTGEQYF.

The rearrangement links TRBV5-5 to TRBJ2-7, with D perhaps TRBD1 or TRBD2 (5 bases each). Germline V gives CDR1 SGHKS, CDR2 YYEKEE (reference sequence). Trimming took 2 bases from V and 5 from J, leaving 8 bases between them. This CDR3 has 12 residues. The CDR3 nucleotides read TGTGCCAGCAGCTTCAGGGAGAACGAGCAGTACTTC. Translation: CASSFRENEQYF. Combining the CDR3 with reference TRBV5-5 and TRBJ2-7 gives the whole variable domain DAGVTQSPTHLIKTRGQQVTLRCSPISGHKSVSWYQQVLGQGPQFIFQYYEKEERGRGNFPDRFSARQFPNYSSELNVNALLLGDSALYLCASSFRENEQYFGPGTRLTVT.

The V and J genes are TRBV5-1 and TRBJ1-2; 8 nucleotides align to TRBD1. J was trimmed by 6 bases and V by 4 bases; bases with no gene match: 8. This CDR3 has 14 amino acids. Germline V lookup: CDR1 SGHRS, CDR2 YFSETQ. This CDR3 reads CASSTLTGVDGYTF. CDR3 sequence (DNA): TGCGCCAGCAGCACCCTGACAGGGGTGGATGGCTACACCTTC.

The rearrangement links TRBV6-1 to TRBJ1-5, with D possibly matching TRBD1 (5 bases). The CDR3 spans 13 residues. The germline V gene encodes CDR1 MNHNS and CDR2 SASEGT. V lost 8 bases to trimming and J lost 7 bases, with 15 bases between them. The CDR3 DNA is TGTGCCAGCCTGCCGGGGGTAAGGCAGCCCCAGCATTTT. Amino acid sequence: CASLPGVRQPQHF.

This clone was observed a few times. V and J are TRBV28 and TRBJ1-4; no definite D call. With 3 bases removed from V and 4 bases from J, the gap between germline ends came to 15 bases. Germline-derived CDR1 and CDR2 are MDHEN and SYDVKM. CDR3 length equals 16 residues. CDR3: CASSFLTVGSNEKLFF. The CDR3 coding sequence is TGTGCCAGCAGTTTTCTGACGGTGGGGAGTAATGAAAAACTGTTTTTT.

This clone appeared a single time. The chain employs TRBV9 and TRBJ2-5; possible D gene TRBD2, 6 bases. Germline CDR1 reads SGDLS; CDR2 reads YYNGEE. The germline V and J ends were trimmed by 6 bases and 5 bases, with 20 bases remaining between them. This CDR3 has 15 residues. The CDR3 here is CASNQNGGKGETQYF. The CDR3 region has the DNA TGTGCCAGCAACCAAAATGGAGGGAAGGGGGAGACCCAGTACTTC.

This sequence joins TRBV14 and TRBJ2-6; D is undetermined. This CDR3 comprises 14 residues. Looked up from germline, CDR1 is SGHDN and CDR2 is FVKESK. V lost 3 bases and J lost 3, with 6 bases in between. The CDR3 spells CASSHVGGANVLTF. DNA of the CDR3: TGTGCCAGCAGCCATGTAGGTGGGGCCAACGTCCTGACTTTC.

CDR3 sequence: CASSPDSSKNIQYF. CDR3 DNA: TGTGCCAGCAGTCCGGACAGCTCCAAAAACATTCAGTACTTC. The chain joins TRBV27 to TRBJ2-4, with a tentative D call TRBD1 (6 bases). V shed 5 bases and J shed 2 bases, with 10 bases lying between them. The germline gives CDR1 MNHEY, CDR2 SMNVEV (reference sequence). This CDR3 has 14 amino acids.